This T cell receptor beta chain was identified during a study of early T cells in non-severe SARS-CoV-2 infection. Study conclusions and caveats: CD4 and private specificities were missed by VDJdb matching, which favored anti-spike CD8 responses.

Ten or more counts support this clonotype. Its antigen is undetermined. Individual cDNA molecules each received unique molecular identifiers attached to them. A single record per CDR3 protein comes from TCRdb applying MiXCR to the 5' RACE reads. This sample yields some 83,000 distinct CDR3 sequences, of which roughly a tenth are seen a single time; 7% to 9% belongs to the top ten. This receptor was obtained from an adult who was a healthcare worker with PCR-confirmed SARS-CoV-2 infection or an uninfected control (not recorded which). Sequenced here: whole blood, sampled at baseline.

The CDR3 loop reads CASSLDRSEKLFF. In DNA, the CDR3 is TGTGCCAGCAGCTTAGATCGAAGTGAAAAACTGTTTTTT. The V call is TRBV11-2, the J call TRBJ1-4; no firm D call. The CDR3 loop spans 13 amino acids. V gave up 0 bases and J gave up 7 bases, with 6 bases separating them. The germline V gene encodes CDR1 SGHAT and CDR2 FQNNGV. Based on the CDR3 plus reference TRBV11-2 and TRBJ1-4, the full variable domain is EAGVAQSPRYKIIEKRQSVAFWCNPISGHATLYWYQQILGQGPKLLIQFQNNGVVDDSQLPKDRFSAERLKGVDSTLKIQPAKLEDSAVYLCASSLDRSEKLFFGSGTQLSVL.